A single sample is the source of the 3 T cell receptor beta chains below, sequenced in a study of blood T cell repertoires in COVID-19. Only in-frame clones appear in the TCRdb table, and some are missing; sequencing was by immunoSEQ multiplex PCR. The sample has 75,000 to 85,000 clones, roughly 82% seen once. The material sequenced was peripheral blood. The receptor set was obtained from a human donor in a cohort sampled during active COVID-19.

This sequence joins TRBV5-1 and TRBJ1-3; D is perhaps TRBD1 (6 bases). The ends were cut back, 0 bases at V and 7 bases at J, with 20 bases in the middle. CDR1 is SGHRS, CDR2 YFSETQ, per germline. The CDR3 is 17 amino acids. The CDR3 here is CASSLAPQGQPRNTIYF. In nucleotides, the CDR3 is TGCGCCAGCAGCTTGGCTCCCCAGGGGCAGCCCCGGAACACCATATATTTT.

The gene calls are TRBV27 and TRBJ1-5, with 8 bases lining up with TRBD1. Germline assignment: CDR1 MNHEY and CDR2 SMNVEV (reference sequence). The CDR3 loop spans 15 amino acids. Germline trimming cut 6 bases from V and 5 bases from J; bases unmatched to any gene: 9. Written as DNA, the CDR3 is TGTGCCAGCAGATATGGACAGGGAGTGCATCAGCCCCAGCATTTT. Translating it yields CASRYGQGVHQPQHF.

This chain links TRBV29-1 with TRBJ2-5; 7 bases line up with TRBD1. Looked up from germline, CDR1 is SQVTM and CDR2 is ANQGSEA. J lost 5 bases, V lost 5 bases, and 5 bases had no gene match. The CDR3 covers 12 residues. DNA for the CDR3: TGCAGCGTTCAGGGGGATTGGGAGACCCAGTACTTC. Amino acids: CSVQGDWETQYF.